These 7 T cell receptor beta chains share one sample of origin, sequenced in a study of tumour-infiltrating T cells in Burkitt lymphoma. Assay used: immunoSEQ multiplex PCR; TCRdb lists only in-frame clones, some missing. The table includes approximately 46,000 clones, roughly 30% detected once. The source material was tumor tissue. The source of these receptors is a human donor with Burkitt lymphoma.

There are a few counts of this clone. The chain recombines TRBV13 with TRBJ2-2; D possibly corresponds to TRBD2 (7 bases). The V and J ends lost 4 bases and 4 bases respectively, with 13 bases between them. CDR3 size: 15 residues. Per germline, CDR1 PRHDT and CDR2 FYEKMQ (reference sequence). The CDR3 DNA sequence: TGTGCCAGCAGCTCAACGGGGGGCGGCACCGGGGAGCTGTTTTTT. It encodes CASSSTGGGTGELFF.

The chain combines TRBV5-4 with TRBJ1-6; D perhaps matches TRBD1 (6 bases). Germline assignment: CDR1 SGHNT and CDR2 YYREEE (reference sequence). Trimming removed 4 bases at V and 8 bases at J, with 16 bases between. The CDR3 has 15 residues. CDR3 DNA sequence: TGTGCCAGCAGCCCCTCCGGCAGGGGCTATTCACCCCTCCACTTT. Its translation: CASSPSGRGYSPLHF.

The chain employs TRBV7-2 and TRBJ2-2; D might be TRBD1 or TRBD2, each matching 5 bases. From germline, CDR1 is SGHTA and CDR2 FQGNSA. The CDR3 consists of 15 residues. Trimming took 3 bases from V and 5 from J, leaving 13 bases between them. DNA for the CDR3: TGTGCCAGCAGCTTCGCAGGGTGGAGGACCGGGGAGCTGTTTTTT. The encoded protein is CASSFAGWRTGELFF. Looking up the rest from reference TRBV7-2 and TRBJ2-2 gives the full variable domain: GAGVSQSPSNKVTEKGKDVELRCDPISGHTALYWYRQSLGQGLEFLIYFQGNSAPDKSGLPSDRFSAERTGGSVSTLTIQRTQQEDSAVYLCASSFAGWRTGELFFGEGSRLTVL.

This chain joins TRBV4-3 and TRBJ2-7; 8 nucleotides agree with TRBD1. This CDR3 is 15 amino acids long. V was pared by 2 bases and J by 4 bases, with 7 bases of the junction left unmatched. Germline CDR1 reads LGHNA; CDR2 reads YSLEER. CDR3 in DNA: TGCGCCAGCAGCCAACAGCGGACAGGGAGTTACGAGCAGTACTTC. It yields the protein CASSQQRTGSYEQYF.

This clone was detected only a few times. CDR3 sequence: CASLPGTGNSPLHF. The CDR3 coding sequence is TGTGCCAGCCTCCCCGGGACCGGAAATTCACCCCTCCACTTT. The rearrangement uses TRBV27 and TRBJ1-6; perhaps TRBD1 as D (5 bases). The CDR3 runs to 14 residues. Germline lookup yields CDR1 MNHEY and CDR2 SMNVEV (reference sequence). Trimming removed 8 bases at V and 7 bases at J, with 15 bases between.

This clone was detected a few times. The chain uses TRBV9 and TRBJ2-7; 9 nucleotides match TRBD1. After removal of 0 bases from V and 5 bases from J, the junction contained 6 bases not matched to a gene. There are 15 residues in the CDR3. The germline V gene encodes CDR1 SGDLS and CDR2 YYNGEE. In DNA form, the CDR3 reads TGTGCCAGCAGCGTAGCCGGGACAGGGATCCACGAGCAGTACTTC. Encoded protein: CASSVAGTGIHEQYF.

This clone was detected once. The V gene is TRBV15, the J gene TRBJ1-2, with 7 bases fitting TRBD1. The V and J ends lost 0 bases and 4 bases, in that order; junction bases with no gene match: 5. Germline assignment: CDR1 LNHNV and CDR2 YYDKDF (reference sequence). This CDR3 region has 15 residues. The CDR3, as DNA: TGTGCCACCAGCAGAGATTCCGGGACAGTCTATGGCTACACCTTC. It translates to CATSRDSGTVYGYTF.